This is a list of T cell receptor beta chains from one sample in a study of T-cell reconstitution after alpha-beta-depleted transplantation in children. TCRdb redid the calling of the PCR reads with MiXCR, one entry per CDR3 protein. The sample contains about 48,000 distinct CDR3 sequences, about 5% of which appear only once. Here the sequenced sample was PBMCs, mostly from graft donor cells, taken 60 days after TCRalphabeta/CD19-depleted stem cell transplant. These receptors were taken from a female patient under 10 years old who had a stem cell transplant for aplastic anemia, so the T cells may come from the graft donor. Both conserved end residues are part of each CDR3. Each record gives: J gene, D gene, clone size, V gene, CDR3 protein, CDR3 DNA. D genes are given only for firm matches. Only part of the rows carry a size: once, few, many, or a class if the clone is expanded.

TRBJ2-7 TRBD1 many TRBV11-2 CASSSQGAGEQYF TGTGCCAGCAGCTCACAGGGGGCTGGCGAGCAGTACTTC
TRBJ2-1 NA many TRBV20-1 CSASPGDEQFF TGCAGTGCTAGCCCTGGGGATGAGCAGTTCTTC
TRBJ1-4 NA NA TRBV5-1 CASSLGRGANEKLFF TGCGCCAGCAGCTTGGGCCGGGGAGCTAATGAAAAACTGTTTTTT
TRBJ2-7 TRBD2 NA TRBV6-6 CASTETSGRAEYEQYF TGTGCCAGCACAGAAACTAGCGGGAGGGCCGAGTACGAGCAGTACTTC
TRBJ2-1 NA many TRBV5-4 CASSLTSFSSYNEQFF TGTGCCAGCAGCTTGACTAGCTTTAGCTCCTACAATGAGCAGTTCTTC
TRBJ2-1 NA many TRBV7-2 CASSSIPGTRMAEQFF TGTGCCAGCAGCTCAATACCCGGGACTCGCATGGCTGAGCAGTTCTTC
TRBJ1-1 NA many TRBV20-1 CSATRGEAFF TGCAGTGCTACCCGGGGCGAAGCTTTCTTT
TRBJ2-2 NA many TRBV7-2 CASSLAATQSGELFF TGTGCCAGCAGCTTAGCGGCTACCCAATCCGGGGAGCTGTTTTTT
TRBJ1-2 NA NA TRBV14 CASSQAEGTSYGYTF TGTGCCAGCAGCCAAGCCGAGGGGACGTCCTATGGCTACACCTTC
TRBJ2-7 NA NA TRBV20-1 CSAGPGTDNGEPYF TGCAGTGCAGGTCCCGGGACGGACAATGGCGAGCCGTACTTC
TRBJ2-1 NA many TRBV7-9 CASSLTRQSSYNEQFF TGTGCCAGCAGCTTGACACGACAGAGCTCCTACAATGAGCAGTTCTTC
TRBJ2-7 NA many TRBV20-1 CSAPDRRSYEQYF TGCAGTGCTCCGGACAGACGCTCCTACGAGCAGTACTTC
TRBJ2-7 NA many TRBV7-6 CASSLDTFPYEQYF TGTGCCAGCAGCTTAGATACATTCCCCTACGAGCAGTACTTC
TRBJ2-7 NA NA TRBV19 CASSFGFNGEQYF TGTGCCAGTAGTTTCGGGTTTAACGGCGAGCAGTACTTC
TRBJ2-1 NA many TRBV5-1 CASSSMAASSYNEQFF TGCGCCAGCAGCTCTATGGCGGCTTCCTCCTACAATGAGCAGTTCTTC
TRBJ1-5 NA many TRBV12-3/TRBV12-4 CASSLRMLGDQPQHF TGTGCCAGCAGTTTACGTATGCTAGGGGATCAGCCCCAGCATTTT
TRBJ1-2 NA NA TRBV11-2 CASSLDLRTGYTF TGTGCCAGCAGTTTAGACCTTCGGACTGGCTACACCTTC
TRBJ2-1 NA many TRBV7-3 CASSLTGSSSYNEQFF TGTGCCAGCAGCTTAACGGGGAGTAGCTCCTACAATGAGCAGTTCTTC
TRBJ2-1 TRBD2 many TRBV12-3/TRBV12-4 CASSLAAGVGEEQFF TGTGCCAGCAGTTTAGCGGCGGGAGTTGGAGAGGAGCAGTTCTTC
TRBJ2-5 NA many TRBV12-3/TRBV12-4 CASRKGHQETQYF TGTGCCAGCAGAAAGGGCCACCAAGAGACCCAGTACTTC
TRBJ1-6 NA NA TRBV28 CASSQSRGFWNSPLHF TGTGCCAGCAGCCAATCCCGGGGTTTCTGGAATTCACCCCTCCACTTT
TRBJ1-5 NA many TRBV7-2 CASSPGRNQPQHF TGTGCCAGCAGCCCCGGTAGGAATCAGCCCCAGCATTTT
TRBJ2-1 NA many TRBV7-8 CASSGSRGLDNEQFF TGTGCCAGCAGCGGTAGCAGGGGCCTGGACAATGAGCAGTTCTTC
TRBJ1-1 NA many TRBV15 CATSRGAARDTEAFF TGTGCCACCAGCAGAGGGGCAGCTAGAGACACTGAAGCTTTCTTT
TRBJ2-1 TRBD1 many TRBV28 CASTPATGSYNEQFF TGTGCCAGCACCCCCGCGACAGGGTCCTACAATGAGCAGTTCTTC
TRBJ2-3 NA many TRBV7-2 CASSWRGPSTDTQYF TGTGCCAGCAGCTGGCGGGGACCCAGCACAGATACGCAGTATTTT
TRBJ2-3 TRBD1 many TRBV25-1 CASSQGTGTDTQYF TGTGCCAGCAGTCAAGGGACAGGGACAGATACGCAGTATTTT
TRBJ2-3 NA NA TRBV6-1 CASSEGPGGRHSTDTQYF TGTGCCAGCAGTGAAGGCCCCGGGGGACGACACAGCACAGATACGCAGTATTTT
TRBJ1-1 TRBD1 many TRBV13 CASSSDRAMNTEAFF TGTGCCAGCAGCTCGGACAGGGCGATGAACACTGAAGCTTTCTTT
TRBJ2-5 TRBD2 few TRBV2 CASRGTSGETQYF TGTGCCAGCAGAGGGACTAGTGGGGAGACCCAGTACTTC
TRBJ2-3 TRBD2 many TRBV20-1 CSARQKGRGGPDTQYF TGCAGTGCTAGGCAAAAAGGGCGGGGGGGCCCCGATACGCAGTATTTT
TRBJ2-1 NA few TRBV2 CASRTSGGQYNEQFF TGTGCCAGCAGGACAAGCGGGGGACAGTACAATGAGCAGTTCTTC